These 18 T cell receptor beta chains came from one sample sequenced in a study of OX40 agonist ivuxolimab in advanced cancers. Assay used: immunoSEQ multiplex PCR; TCRdb lists only in-frame clones, some missing. Altogether around 66,000 clones are present, roughly 80% being singletons, with the ten largest covering over 6.5%. This specimen was CD4+ or CD8+ T cells sorted from blood, taken in a trial of the OX40 agonist ivuxolimab. Receptors originate from an adult with an advanced solid tumor such as melanoma, head and neck, liver or kidney cancer.

The V and J genes are TRBV30 and TRBJ2-1; D might be TRBD2 (6 bases). Trimming cost V 1 base and J 9 bases, with 16 bases left between them. Germline lookup yields CDR1 GTSNPN and CDR2 SVGIG (reference sequence). This CDR3 is 14 amino acids long. CDR3 DNA: TGTGCCTGGAGTGGAGCTAGCGTTCGTGGTGAGCAGTTCTTC. Amino acid sequence: CAWSGASVRGEQFF.

This clone was seen many times. The gene calls are TRBV27 and TRBJ1-2, with 7 bases identical to TRBD1. There are 12 residues in the CDR3. With V trimmed by 7 bases and J by 5 bases, 4 bases remained unmatched. CDR1 is MNHEY and CDR2 is SMNVEV in the germline V gene (reference sequence). CDR3 amino acids: CASMPRGYGYTF. CDR3 coding DNA: TGTGCCAGCATGCCCAGGGGGTATGGCTACACCTTC.

As concerns this clone: Germline is not matched at one junction end, which may reflect a read error. The J gene is TRBJ2-7, the V gene TRBV6-1; D possibly corresponds to TRBD1 (5 bases). Germline CDR1 reads MNHNS; CDR2 reads SASEGT. CDR3 length: 13 amino acids. CDR3 region: CAISVGRGWEQYF. For the CDR3, the DNA is TGTGCCATCAGTGTGGGTAGGGGCTGGGAGCAGTACTTC.

V usage is TRBV6-1 and J usage is TRBJ2-7; D is unclear. Trimming removed 2 bases from V and 3 bases from J, with 2 bases in between. Germline V gene data show CDR1 as MNHNS and CDR2 as SASEGT. This CDR3 region has 11 residues. The CDR3 DNA sequence: TGTGCCAGCAGTGAATTCTACGAGCAGTACTTC. This sequence encodes CASSEFYEQYF.

The chain is built from TRBV11-3 and TRBJ1-5; 7 bases map to TRBD1. CDR3 length equals 15 residues. V gave up 5 bases and J gave up 6 bases; unmatched junction bases: 10. Germline V CDR1 and CDR2: SGHNT, YENEEA. As DNA, the CDR3 is TGTGCCAGCAGCGCAAACAGGGGAGTCGGTCAGCCCCAGCATTTT. This encodes CASSANRGVGQPQHF.

The chain is built from TRBV19 and TRBJ1-1; 12 nucleotides agree with TRBD1. The CDR3 is 13 residues long. Germline values: CDR1 LNHDA, CDR2 SQIVND (reference sequence). V shed 6 bases and J 11 bases; nucleotides not matched to a gene: 7. This CDR3 is CASSQGQGATAFF. Written as DNA, the CDR3 is TGTGCCAGTAGCCAGGGACAGGGGGCGACGGCTTTCTTT.

The CDR3 DNA reads TGTGCCAGCAGCTTGGGGTACTACAATGAGCAGTTCTTC. Translated, it gives CASSLGYYNEQFF. V gene TRBV5-6 combines with J gene TRBJ2-1, with no clear D. V lost 0 bases, J lost 3 bases, and 4 bases lay in between. Germline V lookup: CDR1 SGHDT, CDR2 YYEEEE. The CDR3 is 13 amino acids. Variable domain in full (rest from reference TRBV5-6 and TRBJ2-1): DAGVTQSPTHLIKTRGQQVTLRCSPKSGHDTVSWYQQALGQGPQFIFQYYEEEERQRGNFPDRFSGHQFPNYSSELNVNALLLGDSALYLCASSLGYYNEQFFGPGTRLTVL.

The V and J genes are TRBV28 and TRBJ1-3; no definite D call. The length of the CDR3 is 14 residues. Per germline, CDR1 MDHEN and CDR2 SYDVKM. Deletions cut 4 bases from V and 3 bases from J, with 10 bases between. CDR3 nucleotides: TGTGCCAGCAGTTATTTGATAGGTGGAAACACCATATATTTT. This codes for CASSYLIGGNTIYF.

This clone was counted ten times or more. This chain joins TRBV9 and TRBJ2-2; the D is unclear. Germline V gene data show CDR1 as SGDLS and CDR2 as YYNGEE. There are 15 residues in the CDR3. V was cut by 0 bases and J by 4 bases, with 10 bases left in between. The CDR3 bases are TGTGCCAGCAGCGTAGAGGTCCTCTCCACCGGGGAGCTGTTTTTT. Amino acids: CASSVEVLSTGELFF.

The V call is TRBV5-1, the J call TRBJ1-2; TRBD1 matches at 10 bases. Germline V gene sequence: CDR1 SGHRS, CDR2 YFSETQ. Germline trimming cut 3 bases from V and 8 bases from J; bases unmatched to any gene: 10. The CDR3 is 15 residues long. CDR3 DNA: TGCGCCAGCAGCTCTTTTCCCGGGACAGGGGAAGGCTACACCTTC. It translates to CASSSFPGTGEGYTF.

J is TRBJ2-5 and V is TRBV6-6; the D gene is possibly TRBD1 (6 bases). The germline V gene has CDR1 MNHNY and CDR2 SVGAGI (reference sequence). This CDR3 has 14 residues. V was clipped by 7 bases and J by 4 bases, with 16 bases between them. The CDR3 region has the DNA TGTGCCAGCACCCACGAGGGGGTTTCAGAGACCCAGTACTTC. The encoded protein is CASTHEGVSETQYF.

The V gene is TRBV5-1, the J gene TRBJ2-5; no clear D gene. The V end lost 1 base, the J end lost 4 bases, and 8 bases lay between the germline ends. The CDR3 sequence is 13 residues long. The germline gives CDR1 SGHRS, CDR2 YFSETQ. The CDR3 loop is CASSLTPTETQYF. Written as DNA, the CDR3 is TGCGCCAGCAGCTTGACACCAACAGAGACCCAGTACTTC.

The J gene is TRBJ1-1, the V gene TRBV7-6; possible D gene TRBD1, 6 bases. The CDR3 loop spans 16 amino acids. Trimming cost V 5 bases and J 5 bases, with 21 bases left between them. Germline loops: CDR1 SGHVS, CDR2 FNYEAQ. The CDR3 loop reads CASSQLYRTEGTEAFF. DNA for the CDR3: TGTGCCAGCAGCCAACTCTACAGGACAGAAGGGACTGAAGCTTTCTTT.

This chain uses TRBV27 with TRBJ2-3; weak D call: TRBD2 (7 bases). Germline CDR1 and CDR2: MNHEY and SMNVEV (reference sequence). V lost 8 bases to trimming and J lost 2 bases, with 23 bases between them. This CDR3 is 17 amino acids long. The CDR3 reads CASGTGRASGTTDTQYF. Written as DNA, the CDR3 is TGTGCCAGCGGTACAGGGCGGGCTAGCGGAACCACAGATACGCAGTATTTT.

This clone is a singleton in its sample. The chain is built from TRBV5-8 and TRBJ1-4, with TRBD1 as a possible D gene (5 bases). V shed 4 bases and J shed 8 bases, with 15 bases lying between them. CDR1 is SGHTS and CDR2 is YDEGEE in the germline V gene. There are 14 residues in the CDR3. CDR3 in DNA: TGTGCCAGCAGCCGGGGCCTCCTCGACGAAAAACTGTTTTTT. Residues: CASSRGLLDEKLFF. Full variable domain (missing parts from reference TRBV5-8 and TRBJ1-4): EAGVTQSPTHLIKTRGQQATLRCSPISGHTSVYWYQQALGLGLQFLLWYDEGEERNRGNFPPRFSGRQFPNYSSELNVNALELEDSALYLCASSRGLLDEKLFFGSGTQLSVL.

This clone has only one observation. The CDR3 region is CASQPGDRSNTEAFF. In DNA, the CDR3 is TGCGCCAGCCAGCCGGGGGACAGGTCGAACACTGAAGCTTTCTTT. This chain links TRBV5-1 with TRBJ1-1; 8 positions match TRBD1. V gave up 7 bases and J gave up 1 base; unmatched junction bases: 9. CDR3 length equals 15 residues. The germline CDR1 and CDR2 sequences are SGHRS and YFSETQ.

The chain is built from TRBV2 and TRBJ1-1; 8 bases fit TRBD1. After removal of 9 bases from V and 7 bases from J, the junction contained 7 bases not matched to a gene. The V gene's germline CDR1 is SNHLY and CDR2 FYNNEI. CDR3 length equals 12 residues. DNA of the CDR3: TGTGCCAGGACAGGGGATGTGGGTGAAGCTTTCTTT. This encodes CARTGDVGEAFF.

This clone was counted a few times. The gene calls are TRBV11-3 and TRBJ1-1; D remains unclear. V was trimmed by 0 bases and J by 3 bases, leaving 5 bases between them. Germline lookup yields CDR1 SGHNT and CDR2 YENEEA. CDR3 length: 13 residues. The CDR3 nucleotides read TGTGCCAGCAGCTTAGATGGGTACACTGAAGCTTTCTTT. Residues: CASSLDGYTEAFF.